This T cell receptor (beta chain) was found in a study of identical twins. Findings of the study overall: Out-of-frame alpha sequences common to twins were enriched for low generation probability. The authors noted that invariant MAIT and iNKT cells could partly confound zero-insertion analyses.

This clonotype appeared a few times. Its specificity is not known. Every sampled donor was Caucasian and healthy. With template switching, a universal primer site was added, and the cDNA carried unique molecular identifiers. TCRdb processed the 5' RACE reads anew with MiXCR; each CDR3 protein has one entry. Seen here are 500,000 to 650,000 distinct CDR3 sequences, roughly 7.2% observed once, and the top ten hold 1.6%. The ends lost 3 bases at V and 2 bases at J; junction bases unmatched: 8. Germline CDR1 and CDR2: DFQATT and SNEGSKA (reference sequence). The CDR3 consists of 18 residues. These data were also filed under a second study, of yellow fever vaccine responses in identical twins.

V gene TRBV20-1 combines with J gene TRBJ2-3; 16 bases map to TRBD2. Specimen: PBMCs. This receptor was taken from a woman under 30 in good health. The CDR3 here is CSARSGTSGGALTDTQYF. The CDR3 DNA sequence: TGCAGTGCTAGGTCTGGGACTAGCGGGGGGGCCCTCACAGATACGCAGTATTTT.